This is a list of T cell receptor beta chains from one sample in a study of regulatory T cells in long-lasting Graves disease. TCRdb itself ran the multiplex PCR reads through MiXCR, one entry per CDR3 protein. The data show 400,000 to 500,000 distinct CDR3 sequences, roughly 21% seen once. Source: peripheral blood mononuclear cells (PBMCs), taken when the disease was refractory, from a patient treated with antithyroid drugs. The source of these receptors is a female donor with Graves disease. The conserved cysteine and the conserved F or W are not part of the CDR3 here.

length: 12; V: TRBV20-1; CDR3: SARAAGGSNEQF
length: 19; V: TRBV2; CDR3: ASSDVGTDTGTTPANNIQY
length: 12; V: TRBV28; CDR3: ASSPPDKPVTQY
length: 14; V: TRBV19; CDR3: ASSRRPTGTNTEAF
length: 13; V: TRBV29-1; CDR3: SVGTGGPLGYEQY
length: 10; V: TRBV12-3/TRBV12-4; CDR3: ASGWNLYEQY
length: 11; V: TRBV28; CDR3: ASSFLRARKQY
length: 11; V: TRBV6-1; CDR3: ASSPSSWTEAF
length: 11; V: TRBV27; CDR3: ASSLSLGGEQY
length: 14; V: TRBV9; CDR3: ASSDGQGKDSYEQY
length: 14; V: TRBV18; CDR3: ASSLYENIGKYGYT
length: 15; V: TRBV12-5; CDR3: ASGLDSGRVPPETQY
length: 11; V: TRBV4-1; CDR3: AIRQTGDTEAF
length: 13; V: TRBV15; CDR3: ATSNGGTLSYEQY
length: 15; V: TRBV28; CDR3: AGRRTGLAGENGELF
length: 12; V: TRBV30; CDR3: AWSRGAGANVLT
length: 11; V: TRBV28; CDR3: ASSGGGVYEQY
length: 15; V: TRBV5-4; CDR3: ASSRTLAGDVSYEQY
length: 15; V: TRBV7-9; CDR3: ASSLAVQGGPGNTIY
length: 12; V: TRBV11-2; CDR3: ASSPLSGSNEQF
length: 13; V: TRBV28; CDR3: ASSLQGISNTEAF
length: 15; V: TRBV3-1; CDR3: ASSQGSSGAKTGELF
length: 15; V: TRBV25-1; CDR3: ASSEGVEIASKNIQY
length: 13; V: TRBV27; CDR3: ASRTEGVGTGELF
length: 16; V: TRBV7-9; CDR3: ASSLDLQGNGQDWTQY